This is a list of T cell receptor beta chains from one sample in a study of Ad26.COV2.S vaccination and SARS-CoV-2 variants. Measured with immunoSEQ multiplex PCR; TCRdb has only the in-frame clones, and not every one. The repertoire has under 400,000 clones, roughly 84% of them found once; the top ten carry roughly 3.1%. This material consisted of peripheral blood, taken in a trial of Ad26.COV2.S vaccine versus placebo. All receptors derive from a person between 18 and 60 years old who received the Ad26.COV2.S COVID-19 vaccine or a placebo. Both conserved end residues are part of each CDR3. The D gene is left open where the match is weak. Rows give clone size only sometimes, using once, few, many, or a class for an expanded clone.

-,14,-,TRBJ1-1,TRBV5-6,CASSLWGLYTEAFF,TGTGCCAGCAGCTTGTGGGGGCTGTACACTGAAGCTTTCTTT
-,15,-,TRBJ2-7,TRBV25-1,CASSESLGDLTEQYF,TGTGCCAGCAGTGAATCCCTAGGAGACCTCACCGAGCAGTACTTC
-,13,-,TRBJ1-1,TRBV6-5,CASGTSMNTEAFF,TGTGCCAGCGGGACATCAATGAACACTGAAGCTTTCTTT
-,12,-,TRBJ2-7,TRBV6-2/TRBV6-3,CASSYRGHEQYF,TGTGCCAGCAGTTACAGGGGCCACGAGCAGTACTTC
few,17,TRBD1,TRBJ1-5,TRBV27,CASSLMGQSGGYQPQHF,TGTGCCAGCAGTTTAATGGGACAGTCCGGGGGGTATCAGCCCCAGCATTTT
-,17,TRBD1,TRBJ1-2,TRBV4-1,CASSHPRGRGLDYGYTF,TGCGCCAGCAGCCATCCTCGGGGCAGGGGGCTTGACTATGGCTACACCTTC
-,12,-,TRBJ2-7,TRBV7-9,CASSSALYEQYF,TGTGCCAGCAGTTCCGCATTATACGAGCAGTACTTC
-,15,-,TRBJ1-4,TRBV27,CASSLSRVNNEKLFF,TGTGCCAGCAGTTTATCCAGGGTGAATAATGAAAAACTGTTTTTT
-,13,-,TRBJ1-1,TRBV6-5,CASSRQENTEAFF,TGTGCCAGCAGTCGGCAGGAGAACACTGAAGCTTTCTTT
few,12,-,TRBJ1-2,TRBV30,CAWTGGGYGYTF,TGTGCCTGGACCGGTGGGGGCTATGGCTACACCTTC
-,14,TRBD1,TRBJ1-1,TRBV3-1/TRBV3-2,CASSQLNRGTEAFF,TGTGCCAGCAGCCAGCTTAACAGGGGGACTGAAGCTTTCTTT
-,11,TRBD2,TRBJ2-3,TRBV10-3,CAILATDTQYF,TGTGCCATACTAGCGACAGATACGCAGTATTTT
-,14,TRBD2,TRBJ2-7,TRBV30,CAWSVQGLGYEQYF,TGTGCCTGGAGTGTACAGGGACTAGGGTACGAGCAGTACTTC
-,15,-,TRBJ2-3,TRBV4-2,CASSQNGPRTDTQYF,TGTGCCAGCAGCCAAAACGGGCCGCGCACAGATACGCAGTATTTT
once,16,TRBD1,TRBJ1-1,TRBV6-5,CASSSGTGGLYTEAFF,TGTGCCAGCAGTTCGGGGACAGGGGGGCTCTACACTGAAGCTTTCTTT
-,15,-,TRBJ2-1,TRBV29-1,CSVDHFGGSYNEQFF,TGCAGCGTCGACCATTTCGGCGGCTCCTACAATGAGCAGTTCTTC
-,15,TRBD1,TRBJ2-2,TRBV15,CATSRGQGSAGELFF,TGTGCCACCAGCAGAGGACAGGGCTCCGCCGGGGAGCTGTTTTTT
-,17,TRBD2,TRBJ2-3,TRBV11-3,CASSPGGQVHSTDTQYF,TGTGCCAGCAGCCCGGGGGGGCAGGTCCACAGCACAGATACGCAGTATTTT
-,12,-,TRBJ1-1,TRBV12-3/TRBV12-4,CATSPRGSEAFF,TGTGCCACAAGCCCCCGGGGATCTGAAGCTTTCTTT
-,14,-,TRBJ1-1,TRBV4-2,CASSQDRENTEAFF,TGTGCCAGCAGCCAAGACAGGGAGAACACTGAAGCTTTCTTT
-,14,-,TRBJ1-1,TRBV27,CATRTGSRFTEAFF,TGTGCCACCAGAACCGGGAGCCGGTTTACTGAAGCTTTCTTT
-,21,TRBD2,TRBJ2-5,TRBV4-1,CASSTGTSGGSFETSVETQYF,TGCGCCAGCAGCACCGGGACTAGCGGGGGAAGCTTCGAGACTTCTGTGGAGACCCAGTACTTC
-,15,-,TRBJ1-3,TRBV6-1,CASSEDRDSGNTIYF,TGTGCCAGCAGTGAAGACAGGGACTCTGGAAACACCATATATTTT
-,12,-,TRBJ2-7,TRBV29-1,CSVATVSYEQYF,TGCAGCGTTGCAACAGTCTCCTACGAGCAGTACTTC
-,14,TRBD1,TRBJ2-7,TRBV27,CASSSGQGPYEQYF,TGTGCCAGCAGTTCGGGACAGGGGCCCTACGAGCAGTACTTC
-,15,-,TRBJ1-2,TRBV7-9,CASSLDPSSNYGYTF,TGTGCCAGCAGCTTAGACCCCTCCTCTAACTATGGCTACACCTTC
-,14,-,TRBJ1-1,TRBV9,CASSVDSLNTEAFF,TGTGCCAGCAGCGTAGACTCCCTGAACACTGAAGCTTTCTTT